This entry concerns a single T cell receptor beta chain. These data belong to a study of blood T cell repertoires in COVID-19. Study background: Some COVID-19 samples were acute and others convalescent; all came from the United States, Italy and Spain.

Under the authors' procedure: Estimates of nucleated cell counts were drawn from the amplification of reference gene primers. Clones were read by immunoSEQ multiplex PCR, and TCRdb kept only the in-frame ones, dropping some. V and J calls and clone size are as listed in that table; D and trimming were resolved from the DNA. The data contain 200,000 or so clones, about four fifths of them seen just once; the ten biggest clones take up around 6.3%. The CDR3 runs 14 residues. CDR1 is MNHEY and CDR2 is SVGAGI in the germline V gene. V lost 6 bases to trimming and J lost 5 bases; unmatched junction nucleotides: 4.

The rearrangement uses TRBV6-5 and TRBJ2-5; 12 bases fit TRBD2. Sequencing was done on a sample of peripheral blood. The source is a woman aged 40 to 50 with acute or convalescent COVID-19. CDR3 DNA sequence: TGTGCCAGCAGCCCGACTAGCGGGGGCGAGACCCAGTACTTC. Residues: CASSPTSGGETQYF.